The text below deals with one T cell receptor beta chain. This record belongs to a study of blood T cell repertoires in COVID-19. Study at large: Sample material is recorded as cDNA or gDNA derived from T cells, B-cell-depleted T cells, or PBMCs.

Source study methods: Reference gene primer amplification gave nucleated cell count estimates. Here immunoSEQ multiplex PCR was the method, and the copy in TCRdb shows in-frame clones only, minus some. V and J calls and clone size follow that table, whereas D and trimming were derived from the DNA. This table holds more than 250,000 clones, roughly 85% found once. This receptor was obtained from a man aged 45 to 65 with active or convalescent COVID-19. Input material: peripheral blood.

The CDR3 region is CASSFGVRDEQYF. CDR3 coding DNA: TGTGCCAGCAGTTTCGGGGTCCGCGATGAACAGTACTTC. The rearrangement uses TRBV12-3 or TRBV12-4 and TRBJ2-7, with TRBD2 as a possible D gene (5 bases). The ends were cut back, 3 bases at V and 10 bases at J, with 16 bases in the middle. The CDR3 covers 13 residues.